This is a list of T cell receptor beta chains from one sample in a study of cytomegalovirus exposure and HLA in healthy donors. Here immunoSEQ multiplex PCR was the method, and the copy in TCRdb shows in-frame clones only, minus some. The table includes roughly 120,000 clones, around 80% detected once. Sequences were obtained from PBMCs. These receptors were collected from a man younger than 40 in good health and CMV-seronegative. Each CDR3 is given with its conserved first and last residue. Fields, in order: D gene, clone size, J gene, V gene, CDR3 protein, CDR3 DNA. D genes are given only for firm matches. Clone size is shown for a subset of rows, as once, few, many or a class of expanded clone.

>TRBD2|-|TRBJ2-1|TRBV7-9
CARGLGKYNEQFF
TGTGCCAGAGGACTAGGCAAATACAATGAGCAGTTCTTC
>-|few|TRBJ2-1|TRBV19
CASSSPPLYNEQFF
TGTGCCAGTAGTAGCCCTCCACTTTACAATGAGCAGTTCTTC
>TRBD1|-|TRBJ2-7|TRBV13
CASRPHRDSYEQYF
TGTGCCAGCAGGCCCCACCGGGACAGCTACGAGCAGTACTTC
>-|-|TRBJ2-3|TRBV7-9
CASSLGLRVSTDTQYF
TGTGCCAGCAGCTTAGGTCTGCGGGTAAGCACAGATACGCAGTATTTT
>-|once|TRBJ2-7|TRBV5-6
CASSRQRSYEQYF
TGTGCCAGCAGTAGACAGCGCTCCTACGAGCAGTACTTC
>TRBD1|-|TRBJ1-1|TRBV7-9
CASSPGQGAQNTEAFF
TGTGCCAGCAGCCCCGGACAGGGGGCGCAAAACACTGAAGCTTTCTTT
>TRBD2|-|TRBJ2-1|TRBV7-2
CASSRREGLYNEQFF
TGTGCCAGCAGCCGACGGGAGGGGCTCTACAATGAGCAGTTCTTC
>TRBD1|-|TRBJ1-5|TRBV5-8
CASGTVNYMNQPQHF
TGTGCCAGCGGGACAGTGAATTATATGAATCAGCCCCAGCATTTT
>TRBD1|-|TRBJ1-4|TRBV18
CASSPGQGAREKLFF
TGTGCCAGCTCACCAGGACAGGGGGCCAGAGAAAAACTGTTTTTT
>-|-|TRBJ2-3|TRBV5-4
CASSLGGPDTQYF
TGTGCCAGCAGCTTAGGTGGGCCAGATACGCAGTATTTT
>TRBD1|-|TRBJ1-1|TRBV29-1
CSVGQGLNTEAFF
TGCAGCGTTGGACAGGGTTTGAACACTGAAGCTTTCTTT
>-|-|TRBJ1-5|TRBV6-5
CASSSQGTQHF
TGTGCCAGCAGCTCACAGGGAACCCAGCATTTT
>-|-|TRBJ2-2|TRBV4-2
CASSRGTQNTGELFF
TGTGCCAGCAGCCGTGGGACACAGAACACCGGGGAGCTGTTTTTT
>-|-|TRBJ1-5|TRBV7-2
CASSFFDQPQHF
TGTGCCAGCAGCTTTTTCGATCAGCCCCAGCATTTT
>TRBD1|-|TRBJ1-4|TRBV5-8
CASSSGQTTNEKLFF
TGTGCCAGCAGCTCGGGACAGACAACTAATGAAAAACTGTTTTTT
>-|-|TRBJ2-7|TRBV9
CASSVSAGSYEQYF
TGTGCCAGCAGCGTATCGGCGGGATCCTACGAGCAGTACTTC
>TRBD1|-|TRBJ2-7|TRBV6-4
CASSDSSLDRGAYEQYF
TGTGCCAGCAGTGACTCATCGCTGGACAGGGGGGCGTACGAGCAGTACTTC
>-|-|TRBJ2-3|TRBV5-1
CASSLDRADTQYF
TGCGCCAGCAGCTTGGATCGGGCAGATACGCAGTATTTT
>TRBD2|once|TRBJ2-2|TRBV7-9
CASSLTSGSSFPGELFF
TGTGCCAGCAGCTTAACTAGCGGGAGTAGCTTCCCCGGGGAGCTGTTTTTT
>-|-|TRBJ1-3|TRBV23-1
CASTNVGERSSGNTIYF
TGCGCCAGCACCAACGTAGGGGAACGTAGCTCTGGAAACACCATATATTTT
>-|-|TRBJ2-3|TRBV4-1
CASSQDGAGGTDTQYF
TGCGCCAGCAGCCAAGACGGAGCGGGCGGCACAGATACGCAGTATTTT
>-|few|TRBJ1-1|TRBV28
CASTRRGYTEAFF
TGTGCCAGCACCCGGCGGGGGTACACTGAAGCTTTCTTT
>-|-|TRBJ2-5|TRBV18
CASSLSIWGLGNQETQYF
TGTGCCAGCTCACTTTCCATCTGGGGGCTGGGGAACCAAGAGACCCAGTACTTC
>-|-|TRBJ2-3|TRBV15
CATSRDRRVF
TGTGCCACCAGCAGAGATAGACGGGTTTTT
>-|-|TRBJ2-3|TRBV5-1
CASSGPGFYFTDTQYF
TGCGCCAGCAGCGGACCAGGGTTCTACTTCACAGATACGCAGTATTTT
>-|few|TRBJ1-1|TRBV9
CASSPLGAGLNTEAFF
TGTGCCAGCAGCCCCCTGGGGGCAGGATTGAACACTGAAGCTTTCTTT
>-|-|TRBJ2-1|TRBV19
CASKPKSDNEQFF
TGTGCCAGTAAGCCAAAGAGTGACAATGAGCAGTTCTTC
>TRBD1|-|TRBJ1-2|TRBV30
CAWSSRTGRLNYGYTF
TGTGCCTGGAGTTCTAGGACAGGGCGTCTTAACTATGGCTACACCTTC
>-|-|TRBJ2-7|TRBV7-9
CASSFTTMPYEQYF
TGTGCCAGCAGCTTTACTACTATGCCCTACGAGCAGTACTTC
>TRBD2|-|TRBJ2-5|TRBV5-1
CASRSLAGGRETQYF
TGCGCCAGCCGAAGTTTAGCGGGGGGGCGGGAGACCCAGTACTTC
>-|-|TRBJ1-1|TRBV19
CASSSWAGSPTEAFF
TGTGCCAGTAGTTCATGGGCAGGGTCCCCCACTGAAGCTTTCTTT
>-|few|TRBJ2-7|TRBV6-5
CASQVSYEQYF
TGTGCCAGCCAGGTCTCCTACGAGCAGTACTTC
>TRBD2|-|TRBJ2-5|TRBV28
CASSLRLAGQTQYF
TGTGCCAGCAGTTTGCGACTAGCTGGGCAGACCCAGTACTTC
>-|-|TRBJ1-5|TRBV7-8
CASSLGSGGPQHF
TGTGCCAGCAGCTTAGGTAGTGGTGGGCCCCAGCATTTT